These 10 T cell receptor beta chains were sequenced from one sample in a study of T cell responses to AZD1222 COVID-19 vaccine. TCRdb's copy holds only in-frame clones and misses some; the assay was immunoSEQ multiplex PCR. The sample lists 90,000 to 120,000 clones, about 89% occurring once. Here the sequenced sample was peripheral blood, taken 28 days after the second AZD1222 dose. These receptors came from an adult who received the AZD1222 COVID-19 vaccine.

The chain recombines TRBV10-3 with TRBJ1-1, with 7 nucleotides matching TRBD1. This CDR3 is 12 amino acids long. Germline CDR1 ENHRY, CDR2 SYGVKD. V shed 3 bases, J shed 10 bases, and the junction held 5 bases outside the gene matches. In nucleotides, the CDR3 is TGTGCCATCAGTGAACCAAGACAGGGAGCTTTCTTT. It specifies CAISEPRQGAFF.

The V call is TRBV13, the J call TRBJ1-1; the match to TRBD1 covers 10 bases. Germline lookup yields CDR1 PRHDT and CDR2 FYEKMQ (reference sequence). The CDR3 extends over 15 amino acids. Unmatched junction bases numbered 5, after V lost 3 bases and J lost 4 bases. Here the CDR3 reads CASSFGQGVGTEAFF. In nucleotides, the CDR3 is TGTGCCAGCAGCTTCGGACAGGGGGTCGGCACTGAAGCTTTCTTT.

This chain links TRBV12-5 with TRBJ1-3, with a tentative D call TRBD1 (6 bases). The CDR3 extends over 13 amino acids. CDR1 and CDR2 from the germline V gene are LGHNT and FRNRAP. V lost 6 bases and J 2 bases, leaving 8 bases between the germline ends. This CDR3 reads CASGRDTGNTIYF. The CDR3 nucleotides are TGTGCTAGTGGCCGGGACACTGGAAACACCATATATTTT.

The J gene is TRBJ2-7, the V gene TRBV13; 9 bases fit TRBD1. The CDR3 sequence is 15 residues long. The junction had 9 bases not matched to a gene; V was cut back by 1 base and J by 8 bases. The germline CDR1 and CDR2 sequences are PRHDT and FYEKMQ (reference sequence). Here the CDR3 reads CASSLVGTGPYQQYF. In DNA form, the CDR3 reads TGTGCCAGCAGCTTAGTCGGGACAGGGCCCTATCAGCAGTACTTC.

The CDR3 DNA reads TGTGCCAGCAGCCCTCGACAGGGATCCTACGAGCAGTACTTC. This sequence encodes CASSPRQGSYEQYF. The J gene is TRBJ2-7, the V gene TRBV11-3; 7 positions match TRBD1. This CDR3 contains 14 residues. V was pared by 5 bases and J by 1 base, with 5 bases of the junction left unmatched. In germline, CDR1 is SGHNT, CDR2 YENEEA. Complete variable domain (other parts from reference TRBV11-3 and TRBJ2-7): EAGVVQSPRYKIIEKKQPVAFWCNPISGHNTLYWYLQNLGQGPELLIRYENEEAVDDSQLPKDRFSAERLKGVDSTLKIQPAELGDSAVYLCASSPRQGSYEQYFGPGTRLTVT.

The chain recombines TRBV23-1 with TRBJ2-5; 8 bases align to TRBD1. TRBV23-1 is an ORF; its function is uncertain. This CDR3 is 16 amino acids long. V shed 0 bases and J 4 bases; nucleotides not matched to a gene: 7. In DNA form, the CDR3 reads TGCGCCAGCAGTCAATCGACGCAGGGGGCGCGAGAGACCCAGTACTTC. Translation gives CASSQSTQGARETQYF.

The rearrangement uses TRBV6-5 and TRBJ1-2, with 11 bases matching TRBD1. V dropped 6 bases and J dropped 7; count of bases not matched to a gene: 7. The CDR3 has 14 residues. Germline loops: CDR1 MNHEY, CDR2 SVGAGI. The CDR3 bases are TGTGCCAGCAGGGTGGACAGGGGGCTTGCTGGCTACACCTTC. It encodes CASRVDRGLAGYTF.

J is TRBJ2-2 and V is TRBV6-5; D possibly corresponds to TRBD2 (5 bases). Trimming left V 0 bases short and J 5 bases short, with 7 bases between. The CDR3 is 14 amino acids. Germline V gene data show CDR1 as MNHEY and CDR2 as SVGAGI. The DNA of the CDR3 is TGTGCCAGCAGTTACTCGGAGGAAACCGGGGAGCTGTTTTTT. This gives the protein CASSYSEETGELFF.

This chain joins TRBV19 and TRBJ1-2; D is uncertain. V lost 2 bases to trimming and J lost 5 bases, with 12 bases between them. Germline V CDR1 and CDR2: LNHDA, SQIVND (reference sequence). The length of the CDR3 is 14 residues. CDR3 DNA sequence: TGTGCCAGTAGTATACGGGCCAGAGCATATGGCTACACCTTC. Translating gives CASSIRARAYGYTF.

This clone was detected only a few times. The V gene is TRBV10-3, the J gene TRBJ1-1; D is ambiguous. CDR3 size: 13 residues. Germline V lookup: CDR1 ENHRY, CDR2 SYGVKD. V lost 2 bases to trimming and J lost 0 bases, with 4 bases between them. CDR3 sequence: CAISEPMNTEAFF. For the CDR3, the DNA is TGTGCCATCAGTGAGCCGATGAACACTGAAGCTTTCTTT.